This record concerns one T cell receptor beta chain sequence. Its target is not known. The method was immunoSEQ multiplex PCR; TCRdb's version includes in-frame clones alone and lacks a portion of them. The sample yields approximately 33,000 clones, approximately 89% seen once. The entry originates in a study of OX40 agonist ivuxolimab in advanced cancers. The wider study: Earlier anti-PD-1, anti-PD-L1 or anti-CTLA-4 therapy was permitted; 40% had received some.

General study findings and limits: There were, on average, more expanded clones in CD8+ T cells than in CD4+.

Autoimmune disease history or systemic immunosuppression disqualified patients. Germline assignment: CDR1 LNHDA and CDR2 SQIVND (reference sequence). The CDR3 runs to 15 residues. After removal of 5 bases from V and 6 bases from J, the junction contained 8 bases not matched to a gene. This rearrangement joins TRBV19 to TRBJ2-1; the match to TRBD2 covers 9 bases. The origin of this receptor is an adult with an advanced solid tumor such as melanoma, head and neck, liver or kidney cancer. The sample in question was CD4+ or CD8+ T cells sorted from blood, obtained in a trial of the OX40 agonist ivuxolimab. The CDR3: CASSRASGKVNEQFF. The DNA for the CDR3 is TGTGCCAGTAGTCGGGCTAGCGGGAAGGTCAATGAGCAGTTCTTC. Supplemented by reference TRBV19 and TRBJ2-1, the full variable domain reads DGGITQSPKYLFRKEGQNVTLSCEQNLNHDAMYWYRQDPGQGLRLIYYSQIVNDFQKGDIAEGYSVSREKKESFPLTVTSAQKNPTAFYLCASSRASGKVNEQFFGPGTRLTVL.